One and the same sample provided the 8 T cell receptor beta chains below, sequenced in a study of beta chain features in type 1 diabetes. Broader study findings: In all four CD4+ subsets, TCRB CDR3 length was significantly, moderately reduced in type 1 diabetes.

Every isolated RNA sample was fully reverse transcribed, so sequencing captured expressed TCRB transcripts. Assay used: immunoSEQ multiplex PCR; TCRdb lists only in-frame clones, some missing. Of 150,000 to 200,000 clones detected, roughly 65% appear once; the ten largest clones hold about 0.1%. These receptors lack a known antigen. The sample taken for sequencing was naive CD4+ T cells from blood. These receptors all stem from a man aged 25-45 years with type 1 diabetes.

The chain is built from TRBV5-4 and TRBJ2-3; 8 bases are a match to TRBD2. Germline trimming cut 3 bases from V and 2 bases from J; bases unmatched to any gene: 8. The CDR3 consists of 16 residues. Germline V gives CDR1 SGHNT, CDR2 YYREEE (reference sequence). This CDR3 is CASSSRAGESTDTQYF. The CDR3 DNA follows: TGTGCCAGCAGCTCCCGAGCGGGGGAGTCCACAGATACGCAGTATTTT. The variable domain in full, completed from reference TRBV5-4 and TRBJ2-3, reads ETGVTQSPTHLIKTRGQQVTLRCSSQSGHNTVSWYQQALGQGPQFIFQYYREEENGRGNFPPRFSGLQFPNYSSELNVNALELDDSALYLCASSSRAGESTDTQYFGPGTRLTVL.

CDR3 protein: CASSPRIQGSADTQYF. CDR3 nucleotides: TGTGCCAGCTCACCACGGATACAGGGGAGCGCAGATACGCAGTATTTT. The V gene is TRBV18, the J gene TRBJ2-3; 7 bases align to TRBD1. The germline V gene encodes CDR1 KGHSH and CDR2 LQKENI. CDR3 length equals 16 residues. J lost 4 bases, V lost 1 base, and 8 bases had no gene match.

This clone was observed a few times. The rearrangement links TRBV28 to TRBJ1-2, with a possible D match to TRBD1 (5 bases). V was shortened by 6 bases and J by 4 bases, with 9 bases between the two germline ends. Germline CDR1 reads MDHEN; CDR2 reads SYDVKM. The CDR3 loop spans 12 amino acids. The CDR3 nucleotides are TGTGCCAGCAGCCCCGGGACCTATGGCTACACCTTC. This gives the protein CASSPGTYGYTF.

V usage is TRBV16 and J usage is TRBJ1-6, with TRBD1 matching 7 bases. CDR3 size: 15 residues. CDR1 is KGHSY and CDR2 is FQNENV in the germline V gene. The J segment lost 6 bases and the V segment lost 4 bases, leaving 6 bases of the junction unmatched. The CDR3 DNA sequence: TGTGCCAGCAGCCGTACAGGGGTAGGTAATTCACCCCTCCACTTT. It codes for CASSRTGVGNSPLHF. The complete variable domain, with remaining parts taken from reference TRBV16 and TRBJ1-6, reads GEEVAQTPKHLVRGEGQKAKLYCAPIKGHSYVFWYQQVLKNEFKFLISFQNENVFDETGMPKERFSAKCLPNSPCSLEIQATKLEDSAVYFCASSRTGVGNSPLHFGNGTRLTVT.

The V and J genes are TRBV6-1 and TRBJ2-7; 7 bases align to TRBD1. Germline CDR1 is MNHNS and CDR2 is SASEGT. Trimming cost V 2 bases and J 2 bases; bases outside gene matches: 6. The CDR3 has 15 amino acids. CDR3: CASSEQGVTTYEQYF. CDR3 DNA sequence: TGTGCCAGCAGTGAACAGGGGGTGACTACCTACGAGCAGTACTTC.

This clone was recorded a few times. The chain joins TRBV11-2 to TRBJ2-3; no firm D call. Germline CDR1 and CDR2: SGHAT and FQNNGV. The V end lost 1 base, the J end lost 4 bases, and 6 bases lay between the germline ends. The CDR3 is 13 residues long. CDR3 protein: CASSLVGPDTQYF. The CDR3 DNA is TGTGCCAGCAGCTTAGTGGGCCCAGATACGCAGTATTTT. Full variable domain (missing parts from reference TRBV11-2 and TRBJ2-3): EAGVAQSPRYKIIEKRQSVAFWCNPISGHATLYWYQQILGQGPKLLIQFQNNGVVDDSQLPKDRFSAERLKGVDSTLKIQPAKLEDSAVYLCASSLVGPDTQYFGPGTRLTVL.

This clone was picked up one time. The genes are TRBV29-1 and TRBJ1-1; TRBD1 matches at 7 bases. Germline V CDR1 and CDR2: SQVTM, ANQGSEA. J was trimmed by 7 bases and V by 0 bases; bases with no gene match: 8. CDR3 length: 14 amino acids. The CDR3 nucleotides are TGCAGCGTTGAAGATAATGGACAGGTCTATGAAGCTTTCTTT. Protein sequence: CSVEDNGQVYEAFF.

This clone came up once. The chain joins TRBV5-1 to TRBJ2-5, with D possibly TRBD1 on 5 matching bases. Germline-derived CDR1 and CDR2 are SGHRS and YFSETQ. There are 15 residues in the CDR3. V was cut by 4 bases and J by 3 bases, with 16 bases left in between. The CDR3 here is CASSAEGVIEETQYF. CDR3 nucleotides: TGCGCCAGCAGCGCAGAAGGGGTAATTGAAGAGACCCAGTACTTC.